Sequencing of this T cell receptor beta chain was carried out in a study of shared clonotypes between healthy human individuals. Regarding the study as a whole: Larger richness was generally estimated for naive than memory subsets.

The ends lost 6 bases at V and 4 bases at J; junction bases unmatched: 0. From germline, CDR1 is SNHLY and CDR2 FYNNEI. The CDR3 spans 12 residues. Profiling relied on immunoSEQ multiplex PCR, and the TCRdb table lists in-frame clones only, not all of them. The table lists about 2.3 million clones, roughly 92% of them singletons. As to this clone: Its antigen is as yet unknown. Other DNA variants within this sample encode the same CDR3.

The sequence derives from a man aged 18 to 30 in good health. Some clones in this sample may be carry-over from other donors' samples. The source material was naive CD4+ T cells from PBMCs. Stated subset: CD45RA+ positively selected. The rearrangement uses TRBV2 and TRBJ2-7, with TRBD1 matching 10 bases. CDR3 DNA: TGTGCCAGCAGGGACAGGGGGTACGAGCAGTACTTC. It yields the protein CASRDRGYEQYF.